This T cell receptor beta chain was captured by sequencing in a study of shared clonotypes between healthy human individuals. The study, taken as a whole, reports: Sampling involved blood alone; tissue repertoires likely differ. In contrast to clonotypes shared by all four donors, non-shared clonotypes had lower generation probabilities.

Across several immunoSEQ plates, the genomic DNA of each subset was split evenly. In the study's own analysis: Without quality scores, immunoSEQ junctional reads could not be filtered like full-length reads. Assay used: immunoSEQ multiplex PCR; TCRdb lists only in-frame clones, some missing. V and J calls and clone size follow that table, whereas D and trimming were derived from the DNA. The sample holds 550,000 to 800,000 clones; around 72% are singletons and the top ten take 1.5% to 2%. Germline loops: CDR1 SGHTS, CDR2 YDEGEE. The CDR3 sequence is 13 residues long. With 1 base removed from V and 4 bases from J, the gap between germline ends came to 6 bases. To note about this clone: Its cognate antigen is unknown.

The TCR originated in a woman aged 25 to 39 in good health. The sample comprised memory CD4+ T cells sorted from blood. Subset reported: CD45RA-negative fraction. The chain combines TRBV5-8 with TRBJ1-5; D remains unclear. The CDR3 is CASSLSGNQPQHF. For the CDR3, the DNA is TGTGCCAGCAGCTTGTCCGGGAATCAGCCCCAGCATTTT.